This T cell receptor (beta chain) stems from a study of cytomegalovirus exposure and HLA in healthy donors. The repertoire was sequenced with immunoSEQ multiplex PCR; TCRdb's copy has only in-frame clones and lacks some. The sample carries about 160,000 clones, roughly 89% recorded once. General study findings and limits: High sensitivity and specificity were reportedly achieved when the classifier diagnosed cytomegalovirus status. The study recorded about 150 TCR beta chains that were cytomegalovirus-associated.

Turning to this clone: Its antigen is currently unknown.

The sequence came from a woman aged 18-30 years in good health and CMV-seropositive. Sequenced: PBMCs.

DNA for the CDR3: TGTGCCAGCAAAGTCGACAGGGCCTACGAGCAGTACTTC. This translates into CASKVDRAYEQYF. The rearrangement uses TRBV2 and TRBJ2-7; 7 nucleotides match TRBD1. Germline V gene data show CDR1 as SNHLY and CDR2 as FYNNEI. The CDR3 covers 13 residues. V gave up 7 bases and J gave up 2 bases; unmatched junction bases: 5.